This T cell receptor (beta chain) was documented in a study of T cells in Graves' hyperthyroidism and ophthalmopathy. Study findings and constraints: The model's output predicted ophthalmopathy at a median of 6.5 months prior to onset.

The CDR3 is 15 amino acids. CDR1 is GTSNPN, CDR2 SVGIG, per germline (reference sequence). V lost 0 bases and J lost 5; bases outside the gene matches: 6. RNA transcripts yielded amplified TCR beta CDR3 regions. Researchers ran a first-round RT-PCR on the TCR CDR3 using the HTBI primer set. TCRdb re-called the multiplex PCR reads with MiXCR, one entry per CDR3 protein. The sample carries roughly 290,000 distinct CDR3 sequences, 12% to 15% recorded once. Comments on this clonotype: No antigen is known for it.

The sample comprised blood. This sequence originates from a woman aged 40-49 years with Graves' hyperthyroidism. The chain couples TRBV30 to TRBJ2-1; 8 positions match TRBD1. CDR3: CAWSVGQGADNEQFF. Here the CDR3 DNA reads TGTGCCTGGAGTGTGGGGCAGGGGGCAGACAATGAGCAGTTCTTC. The full variable domain, in which reference TRBV30 and TRBJ2-1 provide the parts outside the CDR3, is SQTIHQWPATLVQPVGSPLSLECTVEGTSNPNLYWYRQAAGRGLQLLFYSVGIGQISSEVPQNLSASRPQDRQFILSSKKLLLSDSGFYLCAWSVGQGADNEQFFGPGTRLTVL.